These 13 T cell receptor beta chains came from one sample sequenced in a study of cytotoxic CD8 clonotypes in ibrutinib-treated CLL (dated by TCRdb to about 2021). The library relied on the immunoSEQ multiplex PCR assay. TCRdb re-hosts the immuneACCESS table, in-frame sequences only. Its copies lack some clones; in the studies checked, an unresolved V gene accounts for under half of them, and the cause for the rest is not known. The sample table holds almost 85,000 clones, of which just over 85% were seen once. The top ten constitute less than 6.5% of the sample. This material consisted of PBMCs, taken before ibrutinib treatment. The receptors were gathered from a human donor with chronic lymphocytic leukemia.

The V and J genes are TRBV6-5 and TRBJ2-3; tentative D call: TRBD1 (6 bases). The CDR3 covers 15 residues. In germline, CDR1 is MNHEY, CDR2 SVGAGI. V lost 7 bases, J lost 4 bases, and 18 bases lay in between. The CDR3 nucleotides are TGTGCCAGCACCCTCCTCCGAGGGGGTCCAGATACGCAGTATTTT. Residues: CASTLLRGGPDTQYF.

The chain employs TRBV27 and TRBJ1-2, with D tentatively TRBD1 (6 bases). V was pared by 4 bases and J by 4 bases, with 13 bases between. The germline V gene encodes CDR1 MNHEY and CDR2 SMNVEV (reference sequence). The CDR3 is made up of 14 amino acids. In nucleotides, the CDR3 is TGTGCCAGCAGTTCCCCGGACAGAGGCTATGGCTACACCTTC. Its translation: CASSSPDRGYGYTF.

V usage is TRBV30 and J usage is TRBJ1-3; 10 bases are a match to TRBD1. CDR1 and CDR2 (germline): GTSNPN, SVGIG (reference sequence). The CDR3 loop spans 17 amino acids. J was trimmed by 4 bases and V by 2 bases; bases with no gene match: 11. The chain's CDR3 is CAWSSPWGQGRGNTIYF. The CDR3 DNA sequence: TGTGCCTGGAGTTCCCCCTGGGGACAGGGGCGCGGAAACACCATATATTTT.

V usage is TRBV4-1 and J usage is TRBJ2-1; TRBD2 aligns across 9 bases. Germline CDR1 MGHRA, CDR2 YSYEKL. The CDR3 contains 18 residues. Trimming took 4 bases from V and 5 from J; bases not matched to a gene: 15. The CDR3 loop is CASSPTSGSGYGDNEQFF. CDR3 sequence (DNA): TGCGCCAGCAGCCCCACTAGCGGGTCGGGGTATGGGGACAATGAGCAGTTCTTC.

This clone is classed as medium-sized. V and J are TRBV28 and TRBJ2-2; D not resolved. Trimming took off 3 bases at V and 7 bases at J, with 6 bases between the two ends. Germline lookup yields CDR1 MDHEN and CDR2 SYDVKM. This CDR3 region has 12 residues. CDR3 in DNA: TGTGCCAGCAGTTTCCTCTTCGGGGAGCTGTTTTTT. Encoded protein: CASSFLFGELFF.

This clone has more than one count but fewer than ten. The V and J genes are TRBV25-1 and TRBJ2-4, with 10 bases that match TRBD2. This CDR3 has 16 amino acids. J was trimmed by 8 bases and V by 4 bases; bases with no gene match: 11. Per germline, CDR1 MGHDK and CDR2 SYGVNS. The DNA for the CDR3 is TGTGCCAGCAGTGCACTTCTAGCGGGAGTCGGGTACATTCAGTACTTC. This sequence encodes CASSALLAGVGYIQYF. Using reference TRBV25-1 and TRBJ2-4 for the parts outside the CDR3, the full variable domain is EADIYQTPRYLVIGTGKKITLECSQTMGHDKMYWYQQDPGMELHLIHYSYGVNSTEKGDLSSESTVSRIRTEHFPLTLESARPSHTSQYLCASSALLAGVGYIQYFGAGTRLSVL.

The chain has TRBV7-3 and TRBJ2-7; D is possibly TRBD2 (6 bases). The CDR3 length is 13 residues. Trimming removed 1 base at V and 10 bases at J, with 14 bases between. Germline V CDR1 and CDR2: SGHTA, FQGTGA. The CDR3: CASSLNPRDSQYF. The CDR3 DNA is TGTGCCAGCAGCTTAAACCCACGGGACTCCCAGTACTTC.

This chain joins TRBV15 and TRBJ2-3; TRBD2 agrees at 15 bases. The CDR3 spans 17 residues. Germline V gene lookup returns CDR1 LNHNV and CDR2 YYDKDF (reference sequence). V dropped 2 bases and J dropped 4; count of bases not matched to a gene: 4. In nucleotides, the CDR3 is TGTGCCACCAGCAGACTAAGGACTAGCGGGAGGGCAGATACGCAGTATTTT. This codes for CATSRLRTSGRADTQYF. The full variable domain, its missing parts supplied by reference TRBV15 and TRBJ2-3, is DAMVIQNPRYQVTQFGKPVTLSCSQTLNHNVMYWYQQKSSQAPKLLFHYYDKDFNNEADTPDNFQSRRPNTSFCFLDIRSPGLGDTAMYLCATSRLRTSGRADTQYFGPGTRLTVL.

The chain carries TRBV18 and TRBJ2-6; D is possibly TRBD1 (5 bases). The V and J ends lost 2 bases and 0 bases respectively, with 14 bases between them. CDR1 KGHSH and CDR2 LQKENI come from the germline V gene. The CDR3 covers 18 residues. The CDR3, as DNA: TGTGCCAGCTCACCAGTTTCAGCAGGGAACTCTGGGGCCAACGTCCTGACTTTC. Residues: CASSPVSAGNSGANVLTF.

This clone was detected once. The V gene is TRBV4-2, the J gene TRBJ2-7; 7 positions match TRBD1. V shed 3 bases and J 2 bases; nucleotides not matched to a gene: 13. The CDR3 sequence is 17 residues long. Germline V gene sequence: CDR1 LGHNA, CDR2 YNFKEQ. CDR3 residues: CASSQQRFGTDAYEQYF. CDR3 coding DNA: TGTGCCAGCAGCCAGCAGCGGTTTGGGACAGACGCCTACGAGCAGTACTTC.

This clone has a handful of counts. This chain connects TRBV10-3 to TRBJ2-4; D not resolved. This CDR3 has 15 amino acids. V was cut by 6 bases and J by 0 bases, with 12 bases left in between. CDR1 and CDR2 from the germline V gene are ENHRY and SYGVKD. CDR3 residues: CAISDPALAKNIQYF. The CDR3 coding sequence is TGTGCCATCAGCGACCCAGCCCTAGCCAAAAACATTCAGTACTTC.

The chain couples TRBV29-1 to TRBJ2-7, with 9 bases identical to TRBD1. This CDR3 has 13 residues. The trim removed 7 bases at V and 3 bases at J, leaving 7 bases unmatched. Germline V gives CDR1 SQVTM, CDR2 ANQGSEA. The CDR3 DNA is TGCAGCGCCGGGACAGGGAGCCGCTACGAGCAGTACTTC. Residues: CSAGTGSRYEQYF.

This sequence joins TRBV9 and TRBJ2-5, with a weak D call TRBD2 (6 bases). Germline CDR1 and CDR2: SGDLS and YYNGEE. V was shortened by 0 bases and J by 5 bases, with 17 bases between the two germline ends. This CDR3 is built from 16 residues. The CDR3 reads CASSVGGGTEWETQYF. The CDR3 DNA is TGTGCCAGCAGCGTAGGTGGCGGGACGGAATGGGAGACCCAGTACTTC.